Listed below are T cell receptor beta chains from one sample, sequenced in a study of CD8 T cells in Susac syndrome. MiXCR, run by TCRdb on the immunoSEQ multiplex PCR reads, gives a single entry per CDR3 protein. The sample contains about 190,000 distinct CDR3 sequences, roughly 94% of which appear only once. Sequences were obtained from CD8+ T cells from PBMCs. The source is a human donor with Susac syndrome. Both conserved end residues are part of each CDR3. The D gene is left open where the match is weak. Clone size is given for some rows only: seen once, a few or many times, or a class if the clone is expanded.

>TRBJ2-2|.|once|TRBV5-1
CASLEASGELFF
TGCGCCAGCTTGGAGGCCTCCGGGGAGCTGTTTTTT
>TRBJ2-1|TRBD2|.|TRBV5-8
CASSLGLVNEQFF
TGTGCCAGCAGCTTAGGACTAGTAAATGAGCAGTTCTTC
>TRBJ2-5|TRBD1|.|TRBV4-1
CASSPYTGGATQYF
TGCGCCAGCAGCCCGTATACAGGGGGCGCGACCCAGTACTTC
>TRBJ2-7|TRBD1|.|TRBV7-2
CASSVTGTGGTYEQYF
TGTGCCAGCAGCGTCACCGGGACAGGCGGTACCTACGAGCAGTACTTC
>TRBJ1-1|.|.|TRBV3-1
CASSQEFQSSEAFF
TGTGCCAGCAGCCAAGAATTTCAGAGCTCTGAAGCTTTCTTT
>TRBJ2-7|TRBD1|.|TRBV7-9
CASSPGTDVYEQYF
TGTGCCAGCAGCCCCGGGACAGACGTTTACGAGCAGTACTTC
>TRBJ2-3|TRBD2|once|TRBV13
CASSLRLADYTDTQYF
TGTGCCAGCAGCTTACGACTAGCAGATTACACAGATACGCAGTATTTT
>TRBJ2-5|.|.|TRBV5-4
CASSLWHLQETQYF
TGTGCCAGCAGCTTGTGGCACCTTCAAGAGACCCAGTACTTC
>TRBJ2-7|TRBD1|.|TRBV27
CASSVDRENEQYF
TGTGCCAGCAGTGTGGACAGGGAGAACGAGCAGTACTTC
>TRBJ1-6|TRBD1|.|TRBV27
CASSLSLWTGSNSPLHF
TGTGCCAGCAGTTTATCTCTGTGGACAGGGAGTAATTCACCCCTCCACTTT
>TRBJ2-7|TRBD1|.|TRBV29-1
CSVWGQGGYEQYF
TGCAGCGTTTGGGGACAGGGGGGTTACGAGCAGTACTTC
>TRBJ2-7|TRBD2|.|TRBV3-1
CASSQGWTSGRFKQYF
TGTGCCAGCAGCCAAGGGTGGACTAGCGGGAGGTTCAAGCAGTACTTC
>TRBJ2-5|.|.|TRBV6-5
CASGQGRETQYF
TGTGCCAGTGGCCAGGGACGGGAGACCCAGTACTTC
>TRBJ2-7|.|.|TRBV6-5
CASSYSPTEQYF
TGTGCCAGCAGTTACTCCCCCACAGAGCAGTACTTC
>TRBJ1-2|TRBD1|.|TRBV30
CAWSPGTDYGYTF
TGTGCCTGGAGTCCCGGGACAGACTATGGCTACACCTTC
>TRBJ2-7|.|.|TRBV19
CASSIDREYEQYF
TGTGCCAGTAGTATAGATCGTGAATACGAGCAGTACTTC
>TRBJ1-2|TRBD1|.|TRBV7-9
CASSSTQGAQGYTF
TGTGCCAGCAGCTCGACACAGGGGGCCCAAGGCTACACCTTC
>TRBJ2-7|.|.|TRBV11-1
CASSLVVGNYEQYF
TGTGCCAGCAGCTTAGTAGTTGGAAACTACGAGCAGTACTTC
>TRBJ2-1|.|.|TRBV5-1
CASSLEGVLHNEQFF
TGCGCCAGCAGCTTGGAAGGAGTCTTACACAATGAGCAGTTCTTC
>TRBJ1-3|.|once|TRBV9
CASTRRGDPGNTIYF
TGTGCCAGCACCAGAAGAGGGGACCCAGGAAACACCATATATTTT
>TRBJ2-5|.|.|TRBV9
CASSEGASQETQYF
TGTGCCAGCAGCGAAGGTGCGTCTCAAGAGACCCAGTACTTC
>TRBJ2-7|.|.|TRBV6-5
CASSYLVKWEQYF
TGTGCCAGCAGTTACCTCGTGAAGTGGGAGCAGTACTTC
>TRBJ2-5|TRBD2|.|TRBV7-8
CASNPLSGAEETQYF
TGTGCCAGCAACCCCCTTAGCGGGGCTGAAGAGACCCAGTACTTC
>TRBJ2-7|.|few|TRBV27
CASSLGRNSYEQYF
TGTGCCAGCAGTTTGGGACGTAACTCCTACGAGCAGTACTTC
>TRBJ2-7|.|few|TRBV28
CASSLVGAGKGYEQYF
TGTGCCAGCAGTTTGGTGGGGGCAGGGAAGGGCTACGAGCAGTACTTC
>TRBJ1-6|.|.|TRBV6-5
CAWKQGSYNSPLHF
TGTGCCTGGAAACAGGGCTCCTATAATTCACCCCTCCACTTT
>TRBJ2-7|.|once|TRBV7-2
CASSSMGGWSEQYF
TGTGCCAGCAGCTCAATGGGGGGCTGGAGCGAGCAGTACTTC
>TRBJ2-7|.|.|TRBV6-6
CASSLRDHSYEQYF
TGTGCCAGCAGCCTTAGGGACCATTCCTACGAGCAGTACTTC
>TRBJ1-1|.|once|TRBV7-6
CASSDGPEAFF
TGTGCCAGCAGCGACGGGCCTGAAGCTTTCTTT
>TRBJ2-7|.|.|TRBV6-1
CASDPGARTYEQYF
TGTGCCAGTGACCCTGGAGCGAGAACCTACGAGCAGTACTTC
>TRBJ2-1|.|.|TRBV2
CASTQPHHNEQFF
TGTGCCAGCACCCAGCCTCACCACAATGAGCAGTTCTTC
>TRBJ2-7|.|.|TRBV2
CASNRGAEQYF
TGTGCCAGTAATAGGGGAGCCGAGCAGTACTTC
>TRBJ1-2|.|once|TRBV6-6
CASGGGYTF
TGTGCCAGCGGTGGCGGCTACACCTTC
>TRBJ2-7|TRBD2|.|TRBV13
CASSLGTSSSYEQYF
TGTGCCAGCAGCTTAGGGACTAGCAGCTCCTACGAGCAGTACTTC
>TRBJ2-3|TRBD2|.|TRBV5-1
CASSLERGRTDTQYF
TGCGCCAGCAGCTTGGAGCGGGGACGCACAGATACGCAGTATTTT
>TRBJ2-7|.|.|TRBV29-1
CSVERGTPYEQYF
TGCAGCGTTGAAAGGGGTACCCCGTACGAGCAGTACTTC
>TRBJ2-1|TRBD2|.|TRBV24-1
CATSDFQTGGGYNEQFF
TGTGCCACCAGTGATTTTCAGACCGGGGGGGGATACAATGAGCAGTTCTTC
>TRBJ1-5|TRBD1|.|TRBV27
CASSSGQGGQPQHF
TGTGCCAGCAGTTCCGGACAGGGGGGTCAGCCCCAGCATTTT
>TRBJ2-1|.|once|TRBV3-1
CASSQEWRDQQFF
TGTGCCAGCAGCCAAGAGTGGAGGGACCAGCAGTTCTTC
>TRBJ1-1|.|once|TRBV15
CATSRTFWDSETEAFF
TGTGCCACCAGCAGGACCTTCTGGGACTCGGAGACTGAAGCTTTCTTT
>TRBJ2-3|.|.|TRBV15
CATSRDSPRTDTQYF
TGTGCCACCAGCAGAGACTCGCCCCGCACAGATACGCAGTATTTT
>TRBJ2-7|.|.|TRBV20-1
CSATRAPYEQYF
TGCAGTGCCACTCGGGCCCCCTACGAGCAGTACTTC
>TRBJ1-1|.|.|TRBV7-3
CASSPELRGMNTEAFF
TGTGCCAGCAGCCCCGAATTGAGAGGCATGAACACTGAAGCTTTCTTT
>TRBJ1-1|.|.|TRBV14
CASSHNPGQEAFF
TGTGCCAGCAGCCATAACCCCGGACAAGAAGCTTTCTTT
>TRBJ1-5|.|.|TRBV15
CATSPGGQPQHF
TGTGCCACCAGTCCAGGAGGCCAGCCCCAGCATTTT
>TRBJ2-1|.|.|TRBV11-2
CASSLVDGGAKQDEQFF
TGTGCCAGCAGCTTAGTTGATGGTGGCGCTAAACAGGATGAGCAGTTCTTC
>TRBJ2-3|.|.|TRBV7-3
CASSTTGTSTDTQYF
TGTGCCAGCAGCACAACCGGGACTAGCACAGATACGCAGTATTTT
>TRBJ2-5|TRBD2|.|TRBV4-1
CASSQPTSGEETQYF
TGCGCCAGCAGCCAACCTACTAGCGGGGAAGAGACCCAGTACTTC
>TRBJ2-2|.|.|TRBV12-3/TRBV12-4
CASSLGGPGELFF
TGTGCCAGCAGTTTAGGGGGGCCCGGGGAGCTGTTTTTT
>TRBJ2-1|.|.|TRBV13
CASSLVGSEQFF
TGTGCCAGCAGCTTGGTGGGGAGTGAGCAGTTCTTC
>TRBJ1-6|.|.|TRBV12-3/TRBV12-4
CASSLAQGDGTPLHF
TGTGCCAGCAGTTTAGCACAGGGAGATGGAACACCCCTCCACTTT
>TRBJ2-3|TRBD2|.|TRBV20-1
CSARGLDTDTQYF
TGCAGTGCTAGGGGACTAGACACAGATACGCAGTATTTT